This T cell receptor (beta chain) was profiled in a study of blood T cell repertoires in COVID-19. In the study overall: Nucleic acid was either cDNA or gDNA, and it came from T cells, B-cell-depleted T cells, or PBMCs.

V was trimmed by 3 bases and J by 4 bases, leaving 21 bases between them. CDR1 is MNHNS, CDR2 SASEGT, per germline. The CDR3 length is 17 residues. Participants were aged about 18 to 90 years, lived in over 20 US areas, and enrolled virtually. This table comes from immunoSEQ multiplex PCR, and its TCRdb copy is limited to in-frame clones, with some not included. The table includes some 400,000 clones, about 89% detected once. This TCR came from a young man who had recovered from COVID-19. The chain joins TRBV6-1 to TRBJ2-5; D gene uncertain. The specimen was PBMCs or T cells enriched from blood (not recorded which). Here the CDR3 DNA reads TGTGCCAGCAGTGAGAAATTTGTTAGTCCAAACCTAGAGACCCAGTACTTC. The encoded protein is CASSEKFVSPNLETQYF.